The 15 T cell receptor beta chains listed next were all sequenced from one sample in a study of human T cells and chemical hapten exposure (dated by TCRdb to the early 2020s). The receptor library was made with RACE. The sequencing machine was a NextSeq 500. TCRdb applied fastp at Q25 and MiXCR to the public reads, then kept only in-frame beta chains. Rows are unified per CDR3 protein, each entry keeping the most common DNA and genes. The sample includes over 300,000 distinct CDR3 sequences, with around 5.5% observed a single time. The leading ten clones occupy about 2.5% of the sample. Per the publication, the time point label means: pre-sensitization, week 0. What this sample's treatment or condition label stands for: therapeutic diphenylcyclopropenone sensitization with weekly scalp DPC. Sequenced here: whole blood, sampled in connection with sensitization to the hapten diphenylcyclopropenone (DPC). Receptors originate from a woman aged 45-65 years with alopecia areata. Some clones in this sample may be carry-over from other donors' samples.

This clonotype was recorded at least ten times. J is TRBJ2-5 and V is TRBV10-3; TRBD1 agrees at 7 bases. The CDR3 length is 13 residues. Germline V gene sequence: CDR1 ENHRY, CDR2 SYGVKD. V lost 4 bases to trimming and J lost 2 bases; unmatched junction nucleotides: 1. The CDR3 sequence: CAISAGQQETQYF. The CDR3, as DNA: TGTGCCATCAGTGCGGGACAGCAAGAGACCCAGTACTTC.

This clonotype was picked up a small number of times. J is TRBJ2-1 and V is TRBV24-1; a possible D gene is TRBD2 (5 bases). V was clipped by 9 bases and J by 1 base, with 12 bases between them. Per germline, CDR1 KGHDR and CDR2 SFDVKD. This CDR3 has 14 amino acids. CDR3 bases: TGTGCCACCCAAGGGCGGGTTTCCTACAATGAGCAGTTCTTC. Translation gives CATQGRVSYNEQFF.

This clonotype was picked up a small number of times. This chain uses TRBV7-8 with TRBJ2-1; no clear D gene. Trimming removed 3 bases at V and 6 bases at J, with 9 bases between. This CDR3 is 13 amino acids long. Germline V gene lookup returns CDR1 SGHVS and CDR2 FQNEAQ. The CDR3 coding sequence is TGTGCCAGCAGCTTGCGATCTGCCAATGAGCAGTTCTTC. Translation gives CASSLRSANEQFF.

CDR3 DNA: TGTGCCAGCAGCGAGACAGGGGCGACTGAAGCTTTCTTT. Residues: CASSETGATEAFF. The chain carries TRBV6-1 and TRBJ1-1; 8 bases fit TRBD1. This CDR3 is built from 13 residues. V lost 6 bases, J lost 5 bases, and 5 bases stayed unmatched. Germline CDR1 MNHNS, CDR2 SASEGT.

The rearrangement joins TRBV7-9 to TRBJ1-1, with D perhaps matching TRBD1 (5 bases). Germline assignment: CDR1 SEHNR and CDR2 FQNEAQ (reference sequence). The CDR3 has 15 amino acids. V was pared by 3 bases and J by 0 bases, with 11 bases between. The CDR3 protein is CASSFLGHLNTEAFF. CDR3 nucleotides: TGTGCCAGCAGCTTCCTAGGACATTTGAACACTGAAGCTTTCTTT.

This clonotype has a handful of counts. The genes are TRBV6-2 or TRBV6-3 and TRBJ2-5; D gene uncertain. CDR3 length equals 14 residues. Germline loops: CDR1 MNHEY, CDR2 SVGEGT. The V end was cut by 2 bases, the J end by 1 base, with 8 bases between. The CDR3 nucleotides are TGTGCCAGCAGTTACAGACGTTTCCAAGAGACCCAGTACTTC. Its translation: CASSYRRFQETQYF.

The chain joins TRBV6-2 or TRBV6-3 to TRBJ2-1; the match to TRBD2 covers 11 bases. The CDR3 is 18 residues long. The germline V gene encodes CDR1 MNHEY and CDR2 SVGEGT. Trimming cost V 0 bases and J 8 bases; bases outside gene matches: 12. CDR3 sequence: CASSYSIASGRMRDEQFF. The CDR3 DNA is TGTGCCAGCAGTTACTCGATTGCTAGCGGGAGGATGAGGGATGAGCAGTTCTTC.

This clonotype has ten or more counts. The genes are TRBV7-8 and TRBJ2-3, with 8 bases lining up with TRBD1. Trimming took 4 bases from V and 1 from J; bases not matched to a gene: 7. The length of the CDR3 is 16 residues. CDR1 and CDR2 from the germline V gene are SGHVS and FQNEAQ. The CDR3 region has the DNA TGTGCCAGCAGCTCCGCAGGGGGCACTGGCACAGATACGCAGTATTTT. Amino acid sequence: CASSSAGGTGTDTQYF.

This clonotype was observed at least ten times. This chain joins TRBV28 and TRBJ2-1; D is possibly TRBD1 or TRBD2 (6 bases each). This CDR3 is 16 amino acids long. The germline gives CDR1 MDHEN, CDR2 SYDVKM. Trimming cost V 3 bases and J 0 bases, with 12 bases left between them. CDR3 nucleotide sequence: TGTGCCAGCAGTTTTAGGGGGGCCAGCTCCTACAATGAGCAGTTCTTC. Amino acid sequence: CASSFRGASSYNEQFF. Combining the CDR3 with reference TRBV28 and TRBJ2-1 gives the whole variable domain DVKVTQSSRYLVKRTGEKVFLECVQDMDHENMFWYRQDPGLGLRLIYFSYDVKMKEKGDIPEGYSVSREKKERFSLILESASTNQTSMYLCASSFRGASSYNEQFFGPGTRLTVL.

This clonotype showed up many times. The genes are TRBV5-1 and TRBJ1-1; possibly TRBD1 for D (6 bases). Per the germline V gene, CDR1 is SGHRS and CDR2 is YFSETQ. This CDR3 is built from 13 residues. Trimming cost V 3 bases and J 4 bases, with 10 bases left between them. The CDR3 DNA sequence: TGCGCCAGCAGCTGGGAAGGGGGCACTGAAGCTTTCTTT. This gives the protein CASSWEGGTEAFF.

In its sample, this clonotype was seen many times. The chain links TRBV12-5 to TRBJ1-1; no reliable D call. Trimming shortened V by 6 bases and J by 4 bases, and 15 bases separated the two germline ends. The CDR3 consists of 14 residues. In germline, CDR1 is LGHNT, CDR2 FRNRAP. CDR3 in amino acids: CASGVGLVGTEAFF. The CDR3, as DNA: TGTGCTAGTGGCGTGGGCCTAGTGGGCACTGAAGCTTTCTTT.

This clonotype was observed many times. The chain employs TRBV7-8 and TRBJ2-3; D tentatively fits TRBD1 or TRBD2 (5 bases each). The V and J ends lost 5 bases and 9 bases respectively, with 21 bases between them. The CDR3 has 15 residues. Per germline, CDR1 SGHVS and CDR2 FQNEAQ. CDR3 DNA sequence: TGTGCCAGCAGCCCCTACACCGGGACCCTCTTCACGCAGTATTTT. Its translation: CASSPYTGTLFTQYF.

This clonotype was seen at least ten times. This sequence joins TRBV4-1 and TRBJ2-3; D might be TRBD2 (7 bases). The V end was cut by 0 bases, the J end by 0 bases, with 13 bases between. The CDR3 is 17 residues long. Germline CDR1 is MGHRA and CDR2 is YSYEKL. The CDR3 bases are TGCGCCAGCAGCCAAGATGGGGGCGGGAGAAGCACAGATACGCAGTATTTT. Protein product: CASSQDGGGRSTDTQYF.

This clonotype occurred many times. V is TRBV5-1 and J is TRBJ2-1; possibly TRBD1 or TRBD2 for D (5 bases each). Trimming shortened V by 4 bases and J by 0 bases, and 14 bases separated the two germline ends. The CDR3 is 16 residues long. CDR1 is SGHRS, CDR2 YFSETQ, per germline. Written as DNA, the CDR3 is TGCGCCAGCAGCCCGGGACGGGGAACCTCCTACAATGAGCAGTTCTTC. Encoded protein: CASSPGRGTSYNEQFF.

The rearrangement links TRBV7-9 to TRBJ2-5, with 11 bases lining up with TRBD1. Germline lookup yields CDR1 SEHNR and CDR2 FQNEAQ (reference sequence). V gave up 5 bases and J gave up 5 bases; unmatched junction bases: 7. CDR3 size: 15 residues. The CDR3 spells CASSTGQGAQETQYF. Written as DNA, the CDR3 is TGTGCCAGCAGCACCGGACAGGGGGCTCAGGAGACCCAGTACTTC. Supplemented by reference TRBV7-9 and TRBJ2-5, the full variable domain reads DTGVSQNPRHKITKRGQNVTFRCDPISEHNRLYWYRQTLGQGPEFLTYFQNEAQLEKSRLLSDRFSAERPKGSFSTLEIQRTEQGDSAMYLCASSTGQGAQETQYFGPGTRLLVL.